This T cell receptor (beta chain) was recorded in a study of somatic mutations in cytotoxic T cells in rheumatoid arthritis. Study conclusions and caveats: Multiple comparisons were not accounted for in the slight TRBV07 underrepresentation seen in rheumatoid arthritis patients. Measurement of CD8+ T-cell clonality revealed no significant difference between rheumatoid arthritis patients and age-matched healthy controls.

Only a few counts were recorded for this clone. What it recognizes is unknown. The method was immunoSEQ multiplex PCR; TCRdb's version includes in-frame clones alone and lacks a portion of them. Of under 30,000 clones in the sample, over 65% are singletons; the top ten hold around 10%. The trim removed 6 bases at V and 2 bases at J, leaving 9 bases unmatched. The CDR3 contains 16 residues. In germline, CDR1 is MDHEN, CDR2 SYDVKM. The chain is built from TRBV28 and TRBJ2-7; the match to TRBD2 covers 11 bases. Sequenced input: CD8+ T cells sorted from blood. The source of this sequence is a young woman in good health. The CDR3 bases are TGTGCCAGCAGAAAACTTAGCGGGGGGGCGGCCTACGAGCAGTACGTC. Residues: CASRKLSGGAAYEQYV.